These T cell receptor beta chains were read from a single sample in a study of T cell responses to AZD1222 COVID-19 vaccine. Assay: immunoSEQ multiplex PCR; the TCRdb copy retains only in-frame clones and omits some. Here the sample spans roughly 110,000 clones, around 92% being singletons. The specimen was peripheral blood, collected 28 days after the second AZD1222 dose. The receptors shown here come from an adult who received the AZD1222 COVID-19 vaccine. The CDR3 runs from the conserved cysteine through the conserved F or W. The order of the fields is V gene, D gene, J gene, CDR3 length, clone size, CDR3 protein, CDR3 DNA. A D gene is named only where the DNA matches it firmly. Not every row has a clone size; where given, it reads once, few, many or a size class.

TRBV6-1	NA	TRBJ1-6	15	NA	CASSEWGTANSPLHF	TGTGCCAGCAGTGAATGGGGGACGGCAAATTCACCCCTCCACTTT
TRBV30	TRBD1	TRBJ1-5	15	NA	CAWRAGTGGRQPQHF	TGTGCCTGGAGAGCCGGGACAGGGGGTAGGCAGCCCCAGCATTTT
TRBV21-1	NA	TRBJ1-2	15	NA	CASSNPGTNNYGYTF	TGTGCCAGCAGCAATCCCGGGACAAATAACTATGGCTACACCTTC
TRBV19	NA	TRBJ2-7	14	few	CASSFGHVSYEQYF	TGTGCCAGTAGTTTCGGACACGTCTCCTACGAGCAGTACTTC
TRBV5-6	TRBD1	TRBJ1-2	14	NA	CASSPDRANYGYTF	TGTGCCAGCAGCCCGGACAGGGCTAACTATGGCTACACCTTC
TRBV20-1	NA	TRBJ1-2	11	once	CKAGDGYGYTF	TGTAAAGCAGGGGACGGCTATGGCTACACCTTC
TRBV3-1/TRBV3-2	NA	TRBJ2-6	16	NA	CASSPGGPSGANVLTF	TGTGCCAGCAGCCCCGGGGGACCCTCCGGGGCCAACGTCCTGACTTTC
TRBV5-1	NA	TRBJ2-3	14	NA	CASSLGGTSYTQYF	TGCGCCAGCAGCTTGGGTGGCACTAGTTATACGCAGTATTTT
TRBV30	NA	TRBJ1-5	14	NA	CAWSVLRSNQPQHF	TGTGCCTGGAGTGTACTACGGAGCAATCAGCCCCAGCATTTT
TRBV20-1	NA	TRBJ2-1	11	NA	CSARDPNEQFF	TGCAGTGCTAGAGATCCTAATGAGCAGTTCTTC
TRBV28	NA	TRBJ2-7	14	NA	CASSFSQSSYEQYF	TGTGCCAGCAGTTTCAGCCAGAGCTCCTACGAGCAGTACTTC
TRBV9	NA	TRBJ2-2	16	few	CASTVAQGRTTGELFF	TGTGCCAGCACCGTGGCTCAGGGGCGAACCACCGGGGAGCTGTTTTTT
TRBV10-3	NA	TRBJ2-7	12	NA	CAISVNSYEQYF	TGTGCCATCAGTGTGAACTCCTACGAGCAGTACTTC
TRBV7-9	NA	TRBJ1-2	13	NA	CASSFGPEGGYTF	TGTGCCAGCAGCTTCGGGCCAGAAGGAGGCTACACCTTC
TRBV6-5	NA	TRBJ1-4	16	NA	CASSYSGEINNEKLFF	TGTGCCAGCAGTTACTCGGGGGAAATCAACAATGAAAAACTGTTTTTT
TRBV19	NA	TRBJ1-3	12	NA	CATQARGNTIYF	TGTGCCACCCAGGCGAGGGGAAACACCATATATTTT
TRBV24-1	TRBD1	TRBJ2-6	16	NA	CATSEVGGAGANVLTF	TGTGCCACCAGTGAGGTAGGGGGCGCTGGGGCCAACGTCCTGACTTTC
TRBV12-5	TRBD1	TRBJ1-5	14	NA	CASGQGDSNQPQHF	TGTGCTTCTGGACAGGGGGATAGCAATCAGCCCCAGCATTTT